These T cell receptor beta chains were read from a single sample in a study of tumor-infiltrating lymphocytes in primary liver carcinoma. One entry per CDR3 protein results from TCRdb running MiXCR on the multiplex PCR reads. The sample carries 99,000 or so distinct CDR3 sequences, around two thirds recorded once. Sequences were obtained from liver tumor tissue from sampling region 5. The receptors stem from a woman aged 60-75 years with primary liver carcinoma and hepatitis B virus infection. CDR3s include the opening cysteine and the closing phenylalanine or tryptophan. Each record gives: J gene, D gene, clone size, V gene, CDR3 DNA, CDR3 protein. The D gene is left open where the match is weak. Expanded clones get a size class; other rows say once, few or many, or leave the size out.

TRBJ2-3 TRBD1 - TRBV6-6 TGTTCCAGCAGCGACGGGACAGGGGGAACAGATATGCAGTATTTT CSSSDGTGGTDMQYF
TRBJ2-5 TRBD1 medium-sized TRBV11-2 TGTGCCAGCAGCTGGAGACAGGGGGAAGGGACCCAGTACTTC CASSWRQGEGTQYF
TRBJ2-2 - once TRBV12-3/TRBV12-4 TGTGCCGGCAGAGACGGTGACGGGGAGCTGTTTTTT CAGRDGDGELFF
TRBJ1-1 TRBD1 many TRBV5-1 TGCGCCAGCAGCCCCGGACAGGGAGAATGGACTGAAGCTTTCTTT CASSPGQGEWTEAFF
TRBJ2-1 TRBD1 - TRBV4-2 TGTGCCAACAGCCGGGGGACAGGCGCCTACAATGAGCAGTTCTTC CANSRGTGAYNEQFF
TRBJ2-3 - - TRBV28 TGTGGCAGCATAGATAGCGCAGATACGCAGTATTTT CGSIDSADTQYF
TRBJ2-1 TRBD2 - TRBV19 TGTGCACGTAGTAGTTCGTGGGCGGGACGCCGACTAGCGGGAGGGAACTACAATGAACAGTTCTTC CARSSSWAGRRLAGGNYNEQFF
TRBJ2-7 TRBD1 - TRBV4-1 TGCGCCAGTAGCCCTCGGAACAGGGGGTCGGGAGTACGGGCCTACGAGCAGTACTTC CASSPRNRGSGVRAYEQYF
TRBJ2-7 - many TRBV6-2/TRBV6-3 TGTGCCAGCAGTCAGGACCATTTCGCCAGCTCCTACGAGCAGTACTTC CASSQDHFASSYEQYF
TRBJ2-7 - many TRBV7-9 TGTGCCAGCAGCTTAGCGTTGGAAGCCGCCGGCGAGCAGTACTTC CASSLALEAAGEQYF
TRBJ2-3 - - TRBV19 TGTGCCAGTAGCCGGAACCTGACGATCTCAGATACGCAGTATTTT CASSRNLTISDTQYF
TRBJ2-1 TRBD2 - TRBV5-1 TGCGTCAGCAGGGGACAGGGCCAGTCCCCGACTAGCGGGGTATACAATGAGCAGTTCTTC CVSRGQGQSPTSGVYNEQFF
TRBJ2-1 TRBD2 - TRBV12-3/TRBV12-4 TGTGCCAGCCTGAGACTAGCGGGAATCTACAGTGAGCAGTTCTTC CASLRLAGIYSEQFF
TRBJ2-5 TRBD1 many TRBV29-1 TGCAGCGTTGACGGGACAGAAGAGACCCAGTACTTC CSVDGTEETQYF
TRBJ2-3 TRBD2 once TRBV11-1 TGTGCCAGCAGCTCCGGGTCGGGGGGTATGCGATATTTT CASSSGSGGMRYF
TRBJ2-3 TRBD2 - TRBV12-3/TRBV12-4 TGTGCCAGCAGTTTAGGAACGGGAGGTGGCACAGATACGCAGTATTTT CASSLGTGGGTDTQYF
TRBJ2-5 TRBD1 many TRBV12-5 TGTGCTAGTGGTTTGGAGACAGGGAAGGTGGGACAAGAGACCCAGTACTTC CASGLETGKVGQETQYF
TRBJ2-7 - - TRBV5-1 TGCGCCAGCAGCACAGGGGGGGTCGGATACGAGCAGTACTTC CASSTGGVGYEQYF
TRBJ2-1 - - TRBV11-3 TGTGCCAGCAGCCTCATTGGCCCCCCCCTGTATTTC CASSLIGPPLYF
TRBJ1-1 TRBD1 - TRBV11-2 TGTGCCAGCAGCCCTAGGGGACAGGGTTACACTGTAGCCTTCTTT CASSPRGQGYTVAFF
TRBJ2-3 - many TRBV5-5 TGTGCCAGCAGCGCGCGGGGCATAGGCACAGATACGCAGTATTTT CASSARGIGTDTQYF
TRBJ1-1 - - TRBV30 TGTGCCTGGAGCCCTACAATTAAAGTTTTCTTT CAWSPTIKVFF
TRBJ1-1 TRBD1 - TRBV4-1 TGCGCCAGCGGTCCAGCCCAAGGGACAGTAAACACTGAAGCTTTCTTT CASGPAQGTVNTEAFF